The present TCR beta chain was sequenced within a study of T cells in localized non-small cell lung cancer. This clone has a handful of counts. The repertoire was sequenced with immunoSEQ multiplex PCR; TCRdb's copy has only in-frame clones and lacks some. The profile shows some 1,400 clones, less than 30% of them singletons. This material consisted of normal lung tissue next to the tumor, taken before any cancer treatment. The TCR originated in a woman aged 40-75 years with stage I squamous cell lung carcinoma.

In nucleotides, the CDR3 is TGTGCCAGCATCGGCCCCCCCGGGGGTGAAGCTTTCTTT. Amino acids: CASIGPPGGEAFF. The chain couples TRBV12-5 to TRBJ1-1; D might be TRBD1 (5 bases). The CDR3 covers 13 residues. The germline V gene has CDR1 LGHNT and CDR2 FRNRAP. The full variable domain, completed using reference TRBV12-5 and TRBJ1-1, is DARVTQTPRHKVTEMGQEVTMRCQPILGHNTVFWYRQTMMQGLELLAYFRNRAPLDDSGMPKDRFSAEMPDATLATLKIQPSEPRDSAVYFCASIGPPGGEAFFGQGTRLTVV.